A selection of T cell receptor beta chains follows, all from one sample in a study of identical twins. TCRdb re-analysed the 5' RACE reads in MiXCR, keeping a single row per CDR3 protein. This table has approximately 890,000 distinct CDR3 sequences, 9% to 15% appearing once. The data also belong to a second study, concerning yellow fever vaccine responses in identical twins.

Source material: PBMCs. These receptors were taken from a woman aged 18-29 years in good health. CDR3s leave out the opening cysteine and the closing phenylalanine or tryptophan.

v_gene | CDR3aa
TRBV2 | ASTRPWDTGYGYT
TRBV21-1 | ASSLGTSGSHEQF
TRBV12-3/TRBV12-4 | ASRVRGIEIQY
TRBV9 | ASSQSALAGGGGTDTQY
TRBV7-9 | ASSLPRSPYEQY
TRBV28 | ASARGGLEQY
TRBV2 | ASRPTSGYEQY
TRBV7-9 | ASSSPGGVYGYT
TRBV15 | ATSRGILAGASNEQF
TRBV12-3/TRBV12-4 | ASSSPRDSLNYGYT
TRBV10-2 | ASSRSGGSDTQY
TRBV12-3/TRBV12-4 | ASNKGPGNYGYT
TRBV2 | ASRGTRGRQPQH
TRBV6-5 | ASRPLRGEAF
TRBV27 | ASSSRQGSNQPQH
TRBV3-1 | ASSQGWQGRETQY
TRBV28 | ASSLFVRDLNRGRLTINSPLH
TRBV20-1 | SARWGQGAGNQPQH
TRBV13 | ASSLGTSGARGTDTQY
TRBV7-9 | ASSPGQEGMNEKLF
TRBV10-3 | ATSPDSSYNEQF
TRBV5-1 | ASSFTGGLLAGGAEQF
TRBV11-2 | ASSPKGAGGNPYNEQF
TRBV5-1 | ASAGGTSTDTQY
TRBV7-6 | ASSFLASPTGELF
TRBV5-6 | ASSQLDRDKNIQY
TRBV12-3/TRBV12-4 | ASSLVGSDETQY
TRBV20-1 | SGLEQGAGNQPQH
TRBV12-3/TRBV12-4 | ASSLGAGKAF
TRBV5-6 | ASSPTGSNEQF
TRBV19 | ASSIVHYSNQPQH
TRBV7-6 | ASSSGWGSTSSYEQY
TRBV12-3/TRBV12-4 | ASSGMLAGYYRNEQF
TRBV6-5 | ASSYSRGRDEKLF
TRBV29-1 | SVEGLADTYQETQY
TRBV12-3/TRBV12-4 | ASSQTSGGNTGELF
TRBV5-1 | ASSFGTSKNIQY
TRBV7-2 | ASSYGHSYEQY
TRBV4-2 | ASSQEGADTDTQY
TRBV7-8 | ASQRERRETQY
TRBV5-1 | ASAKGTSGYTDTQY
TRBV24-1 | ATSENGRDNEQF
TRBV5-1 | ASSLSLRGPRETQY
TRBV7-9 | ASSRSGTQETQY
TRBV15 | ATSIQGRPYNEQF
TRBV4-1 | ASSQDFGQDYGYT
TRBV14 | ASSQQQGNGYT
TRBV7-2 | ASSGLAGVGEQY